This TCR beta chain was identified during a study of blood T cell repertoires in COVID-19. Turning to the study itself: Acute and convalescent COVID-19 specimens originated in the United States, Italy and Spain. From T cells, B-cell-depleted T cells, or PBMCs came the material, which was cDNA or gDNA.

Deletions cut 0 bases from V and 9 bases from J, with 18 bases between. The germline V gene encodes CDR1 LGHNA and CDR2 YNFKEQ. The CDR3 sequence is 16 residues long. Original methodology: Researchers report that nucleated cell counts were estimated from reference gene primer amplification. The table came from immunoSEQ multiplex PCR; TCRdb's copy has only in-frame clones and leaves some out. That table supplies the V and J calls and clone size; D and trimming were determined from the DNA. The table shows about 150,000 clones, with around 87% occurring only once. The chain combines TRBV4-2 with TRBJ2-1; D possibly corresponds to TRBD2 (5 bases). Sequencing was done on a sample of peripheral blood. This sequence originates from a woman aged 40 to 50 with acute or convalescent COVID-19. The CDR3 DNA follows: TGTGCCAGCAGCCAAGATCTCGGGATTGATAGTGGTGAGCAGTTCTTC. Translating gives CASSQDLGIDSGEQFF.